The 25 T cell receptor beta chains reported below all come from one sample, sequenced in a study of T cell repertoires in cytomegalovirus infection. TCRdb recomputed calls from the reads with MiXCR, one row per CDR3 protein. This sample has about 260,000 distinct CDR3 sequences; roughly 13% occur once, and the top ten carry 8.8%. The sample comprised PBMCs. These receptor sequences come from a human donor in good health (CMV status not recorded). Some clones in this sample may be carry-over from other donors' samples.

This clonotype has a count of ten or more. V usage is TRBV5-6 and J usage is TRBJ1-1; no clear D. Trimming removed 4 bases from V and 3 bases from J, with 10 bases in between. Germline V gene sequence: CDR1 SGHDT, CDR2 YYEEEE. The CDR3 contains 13 residues. The CDR3 loop reads CASSPNPHTEAFF. The CDR3 DNA reads as TGTGCCAGCAGCCCAAACCCCCACACTGAAGCTTTCTTT.

The table lists this clonotype with a few counts. The chain joins TRBV20-1 to TRBJ2-5; unclear D gene. CDR3 length: 13 amino acids. V lost 0 bases to trimming and J lost 1 base, with 6 bases between them. Germline assignment: CDR1 DFQATT and CDR2 SNEGSKA (reference sequence). CDR3 nucleotide sequence: TGCAGTGCTAGAGATCACCTCCAAGAGACCCAGTACTTC. It codes for CSARDHLQETQYF.

The V call is TRBV7-9, the J call TRBJ2-1; D perhaps matches TRBD1 (6 bases). The CDR3 contains 13 residues. CDR1 is SEHNR and CDR2 is FQNEAQ in the germline V gene (reference sequence). V dropped 4 bases and J dropped 9 bases, with 13 bases sitting between them. CDR3 DNA sequence: TGTGCCAGCAGCTCTGGGACACTGGTTGAGCAGTTCTTC. It yields the protein CASSSGTLVEQFF.

This clonotype was recorded at least ten times. This chain joins TRBV28 and TRBJ2-4; 7 bases match TRBD1. This CDR3 spans 14 amino acids. V was clipped by 6 bases and J by 8 bases; unmatched bases: 10. Germline-derived CDR1 and CDR2 are MDHEN and SYDVKM. This CDR3 reads CASSLATGVDIQYF. For the CDR3, the DNA is TGTGCCAGCAGCCTAGCCACAGGGGTGGACATTCAGTACTTC. Complete variable domain (other parts from reference TRBV28 and TRBJ2-4): DVKVTQSSRYLVKRTGEKVFLECVQDMDHENMFWYRQDPGLGLRLIYFSYDVKMKEKGDIPEGYSVSREKKERFSLILESASTNQTSMYLCASSLATGVDIQYFGAGTRLSVL.

This clonotype was detected ten times or more. The rearrangement uses TRBV6-2 or TRBV6-3 and TRBJ2-3, with TRBD2 matching over 7 bases. CDR1 is MNHEY and CDR2 is SVGEGT in the germline V gene. After removal of 7 bases from V and 0 bases from J, the junction contained 4 bases not matched to a gene. This CDR3 comprises 14 residues. The CDR3 DNA is TGTGCCAGCACCAAAGCGGGGAGCACAGATACGCAGTATTTT. It specifies CASTKAGSTDTQYF.

This clonotype was observed at least ten times. The chain carries TRBV5-5 and TRBJ1-1; D call uncertain. The germline gives CDR1 SGHKS, CDR2 YYEKEE (reference sequence). The CDR3 is made up of 13 amino acids. The V end lost 4 bases, the J end lost 4 bases, and 11 bases lay between the germline ends. In DNA form, the CDR3 reads TGTGCCAGCAGCCCCGAGGAGACCACTGAAGCTTTCTTT. Encoded protein: CASSPEETTEAFF.

This clonotype was detected many times. The J gene is TRBJ1-1, the V gene TRBV7-8; D may be TRBD1 (5 bases). CDR3 length equals 12 residues. The germline V gene encodes CDR1 SGHVS and CDR2 FQNEAQ. Trimming cost V 3 bases and J 5 bases, with 7 bases left between them. The CDR3 here is CASSLGETEAFF. The CDR3 DNA is TGTGCCAGCAGCTTGGGGGAGACTGAAGCTTTCTTT.

The chain recombines TRBV28 with TRBJ1-4, with D perhaps matching TRBD1 (5 bases). Germline values: CDR1 MDHEN, CDR2 SYDVKM. Trimming pared 5 bases from V and 3 bases from J, leaving 13 bases between. CDR3 size: 15 residues. As DNA, the CDR3 is TGTGCCAGCAGTCCCCAGGGATTAGCTAATGAAAAACTGTTTTTT. Translated, it gives CASSPQGLANEKLFF.

This clonotype was found a few times. J is TRBJ2-1 and V is TRBV20-1; 11 bases map to TRBD2. Germline V gene data show CDR1 as DFQATT and CDR2 as SNEGSKA (reference sequence). CDR3 length equals 16 residues. V dropped 7 bases and J dropped 3; count of bases not matched to a gene: 11. The CDR3 sequence: CSESSPTSGNYNEQFF. Written as DNA, the CDR3 is TGCAGTGAATCCTCTCCGACTAGCGGGAACTACAATGAGCAGTTCTTC.

This clonotype was detected ten times or more. The chain joins TRBV7-9 to TRBJ2-1, with 14 positions matching TRBD2. The CDR3 has 18 residues. The germline V gene has CDR1 SEHNR and CDR2 FQNEAQ (reference sequence). With 1 base clipped from V and 2 bases from J, the junction kept 4 bases outside the gene matches. CDR3 DNA sequence: TGTGCCAGCAGCTTAGACAGGACTAGCGGGAGGACCTACAATGAGCAGTTCTTC. It codes for CASSLDRTSGRTYNEQFF.

V and J are TRBV10-2 and TRBJ1-6; TRBD1 might be the D (5 bases). This CDR3 contains 15 residues. V was cut by 3 bases and J by 6 bases, with 12 bases left in between. The V gene's germline CDR1 is WSHSY and CDR2 SAAADI. CDR3 loop: CASSDGTHGNSPLHF. DNA of the CDR3: TGCGCCAGCAGTGACGGGACCCACGGTAATTCACCCCTCCACTTT.

The rearrangement uses TRBV20-1 and TRBJ1-1; 9 nucleotides line up with TRBD1. Looked up from germline, CDR1 is DFQATT and CDR2 is SNEGSKA (reference sequence). With 6 bases clipped from V and 5 bases from J, the junction kept 13 bases outside the gene matches. The CDR3 runs to 15 residues. The CDR3 region is CSAEGTGKVWTEAFF. DNA for the CDR3: TGCAGTGCGGAGGGGACAGGGAAGGTATGGACTGAAGCTTTCTTT.

Notes on this clonotype: A much larger clone lies a single base off, so this may be a read error. V gene TRBV12-3 or TRBV12-4 combines with J gene TRBJ2-7; TRBD2 matches 8 bases. This CDR3 spans 12 amino acids. The CDR3 spells CASRSAGVEQCF. For the CDR3, the DNA is TGTGCCAGCCGCTCAGCGGGGGTTGAGCAGTGCTTC.

A word on this clonotype: A much larger clone is a single base away; this may be a read error. The genes are TRBV7-3 and TRBJ2-3; D is uncertain. Germline CDR1 reads SGHTA; CDR2 reads FQGTGA. The V end was cut by 5 bases, the J end by 4 bases, with 16 bases between. The length of the CDR3 is 15 residues. The CDR3 DNA reads as TGTGCCAGCAGCCGGATAGTGGGATCTCCAGATACGCAGTATTTT. Encoded protein: CASSRIVGSPDTQYF.

This clonotype was detected only once. The rearrangement links TRBV24-1 to TRBJ1-1; D is ambiguous. Trimming removed 4 bases at V and 3 bases at J, with 8 bases between. Germline CDR1 and CDR2: KGHDR and SFDVKD. The CDR3 totals 13 residues. The CDR3 loop is CATSDPFYTEAFF. CDR3 nucleotides: TGTGCCACCAGTGACCCTTTTTACACTGAAGCTTTCTTT.

V is TRBV10-3 and J is TRBJ2-2, with 9 nucleotides matching TRBD2. Germline CDR1 ENHRY, CDR2 SYGVKD. Losses at the gene ends were 0 bases for V and 2 bases for J; bases not matched to a gene: 4. The CDR3 has 17 residues. The DNA of the CDR3 is TGTGCCATCAGTGAGTCCGGACTAGCGCACAACACCGGGGAGCTGTTTTTT. It encodes CAISESGLAHNTGELFF.

The chain carries TRBV14 and TRBJ2-5; D is unclear. The length of the CDR3 is 14 residues. Trimming pared 0 bases from V and 3 bases from J, leaving 8 bases between. Per the germline V gene, CDR1 is SGHDN and CDR2 is FVKESK. The CDR3, as DNA: TGTGCCAGCAGCCAAGATATAGTGGAAGAGACCCAGTACTTC. It yields the protein CASSQDIVEETQYF.

Ten or more counts support this clonotype. This CDR3 reads CASSRTFSGNTIYF. The CDR3 nucleotides are TGTGCCAGCAGCCGGACATTTTCTGGAAACACCATATATTTT. V usage is TRBV7-2 and J usage is TRBJ1-3; TRBD1 is a possible D gene (5 bases). The V end lost 5 bases, the J end lost 1 base, and 9 bases lay between the germline ends. The CDR3 has 14 amino acids. Germline lookup yields CDR1 SGHTA and CDR2 FQGNSA.

This chain joins TRBV29-1 and TRBJ1-1; the D is unclear. Trimming took 0 bases from V and 11 from J, leaving 16 bases between them. There are 13 residues in the CDR3. Germline V gene lookup returns CDR1 SQVTM and CDR2 ANQGSEA. CDR3 coding DNA: TGCAGCGTTGAAGATTCGAACCCTTTGAAGGCTTTCTTT. It codes for CSVEDSNPLKAFF.

This clonotype turned up a few times. The chain joins TRBV20-1 to TRBJ2-3; 15 bases fit TRBD2. This CDR3 contains 20 residues. CDR1 DFQATT and CDR2 SNEGSKA come from the germline V gene (reference sequence). V gave up 4 bases and J gave up 3 bases; unmatched junction bases: 17. The CDR3 spells CSATSPGTSGGPRETDTQYF. The CDR3 bases are TGCAGTGCTACCTCCCCCGGGACTAGCGGGGGGCCCCGGGAAACAGATACGCAGTATTTT.

This clonotype was observed a single time. The chain combines TRBV19 with TRBJ1-5; no reliable D call. V was pared by 6 bases and J by 7 bases, with 16 bases between. The V gene's germline CDR1 is LNHDA and CDR2 SQIVND (reference sequence). This CDR3 region has 14 residues. The CDR3 here is CASSWMSAQQPQHF. DNA for the CDR3: TGTGCCAGTAGCTGGATGAGCGCCCAGCAGCCCCAGCATTTT.

Concerning this clonotype: A read error is possible here, since a much larger clone lies one base away. The rearrangement uses TRBV19 and TRBJ2-1; 10 bases agree with TRBD2. The CDR3 has 15 residues. The germline V gene encodes CDR1 LNHDA and CDR2 SQIVND (reference sequence). The CDR3 region is CASGIAQTSGHEQFF. The DNA of the CDR3 is TGTGCCAGTGGTATAGCTCAGACTAGCGGGCATGAGCAGTTCTTC.

This clonotype has a handful of counts. The gene calls are TRBV20-1 and TRBJ1-1; no clear D. The V gene lost 6 bases and the J gene lost 2 bases, with 13 bases spanning the gap. Germline V gene data show CDR1 as DFQATT and CDR2 as SNEGSKA (reference sequence). The CDR3 is 13 amino acids. The CDR3 bases are TGCAGTGCGTTTCCGGGAGGCAACACTGAAGCTTTCTTT. Translating it yields CSAFPGGNTEAFF.

This clonotype turned up a few times. CDR3 in DNA: TGTGCCAGCAGTCCCCTACAGGGGAGGTCCCTCCACTTT. Encoded protein: CASSPLQGRSLHF. The rearrangement joins TRBV28 to TRBJ1-6, with TRBD1 identical over 7 bases. Germline V lookup: CDR1 MDHEN, CDR2 SYDVKM. The CDR3 is made up of 13 amino acids. V dropped 5 bases and J dropped 14; count of bases not matched to a gene: 9. Full variable domain (missing parts from reference TRBV28 and TRBJ1-6): DVKVTQSSRYLVKRTGEKVFLECVQDMDHENMFWYRQDPGLGLRLIYFSYDVKMKEKGDIPEGYSVSREKKERFSLILESASTNQTSMYLCASSPLQGRSLHFGNGTRLTVT.

V is TRBV20-1 and J is TRBJ2-7; TRBD2 matches 7 bases. Germline V gene lookup returns CDR1 DFQATT and CDR2 SNEGSKA (reference sequence). The CDR3 consists of 13 residues. The CDR3 reads CSPGGSGTYEQYF. The CDR3, as DNA: TGCTCCCCCGGGGGGAGCGGAACCTACGAGCAGTACTTC.